This record concerns one T cell receptor (beta chain) sequence. This CDR3 region has 14 residues. Germline values: CDR1 SQVTM, CDR2 ANQGSEA. V gave up 7 bases and J gave up 4 bases; unmatched junction bases: 10. This sample stems from a study of cytomegalovirus exposure and HLA in healthy donors. The PCR employed 60 Vbeta primers together with 13 Jbeta primers. Libraries were prepared by immunoSEQ multiplex PCR; TCRdb keeps only in-frame clonotypes and omits some of them. The table records 120,000 or so clones, 75% of them present only once. J is TRBJ1-5 and V is TRBV29-1; 7 nucleotides agree with TRBD1. The sequenced sample consisted of PBMCs. The receptor's source is a woman between 40 and 50 years old in good health and CMV-seropositive. In DNA form, the CDR3 reads TGCAGCGCCATCGGGACAGACTTAAATCAGCCCCAGCATTTT. It yields the protein CSAIGTDLNQPQHF.